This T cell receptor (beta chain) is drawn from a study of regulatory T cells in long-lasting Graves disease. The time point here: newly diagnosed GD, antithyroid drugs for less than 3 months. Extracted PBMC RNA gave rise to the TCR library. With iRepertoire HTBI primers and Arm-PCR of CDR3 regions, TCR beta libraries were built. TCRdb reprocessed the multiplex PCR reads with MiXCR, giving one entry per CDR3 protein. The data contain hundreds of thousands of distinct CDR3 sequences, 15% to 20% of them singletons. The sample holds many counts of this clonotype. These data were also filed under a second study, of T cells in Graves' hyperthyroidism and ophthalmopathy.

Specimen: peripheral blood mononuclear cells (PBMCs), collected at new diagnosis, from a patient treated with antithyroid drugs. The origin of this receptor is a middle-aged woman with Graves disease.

CDR3 bases: TGCAGTGCTGGCCCCCGCAGACTGAACACTGAAGCTTTCTTT. It codes for CSAGPRRLNTEAFF. The rearrangement joins TRBV20-1 to TRBJ1-1; D gene unclear. V lost 5 bases and J 0 bases, leaving 13 bases between the germline ends. Looked up from germline, CDR1 is DFQATT and CDR2 is SNEGSKA (reference sequence). CDR3 length: 14 amino acids.